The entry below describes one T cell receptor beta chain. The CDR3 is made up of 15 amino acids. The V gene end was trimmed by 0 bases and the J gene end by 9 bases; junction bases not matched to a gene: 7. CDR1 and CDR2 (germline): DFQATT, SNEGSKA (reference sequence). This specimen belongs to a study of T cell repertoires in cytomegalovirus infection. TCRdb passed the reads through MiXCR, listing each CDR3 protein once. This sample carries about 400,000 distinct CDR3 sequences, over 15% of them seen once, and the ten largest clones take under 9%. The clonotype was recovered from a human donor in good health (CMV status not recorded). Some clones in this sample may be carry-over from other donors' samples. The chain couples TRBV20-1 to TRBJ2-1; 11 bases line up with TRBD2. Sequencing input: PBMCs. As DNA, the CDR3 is TGCAGTGCTAGAGATCCGAGACTAGCGGGATTTGAGCAGTTCTTC. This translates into CSARDPRLAGFEQFF.